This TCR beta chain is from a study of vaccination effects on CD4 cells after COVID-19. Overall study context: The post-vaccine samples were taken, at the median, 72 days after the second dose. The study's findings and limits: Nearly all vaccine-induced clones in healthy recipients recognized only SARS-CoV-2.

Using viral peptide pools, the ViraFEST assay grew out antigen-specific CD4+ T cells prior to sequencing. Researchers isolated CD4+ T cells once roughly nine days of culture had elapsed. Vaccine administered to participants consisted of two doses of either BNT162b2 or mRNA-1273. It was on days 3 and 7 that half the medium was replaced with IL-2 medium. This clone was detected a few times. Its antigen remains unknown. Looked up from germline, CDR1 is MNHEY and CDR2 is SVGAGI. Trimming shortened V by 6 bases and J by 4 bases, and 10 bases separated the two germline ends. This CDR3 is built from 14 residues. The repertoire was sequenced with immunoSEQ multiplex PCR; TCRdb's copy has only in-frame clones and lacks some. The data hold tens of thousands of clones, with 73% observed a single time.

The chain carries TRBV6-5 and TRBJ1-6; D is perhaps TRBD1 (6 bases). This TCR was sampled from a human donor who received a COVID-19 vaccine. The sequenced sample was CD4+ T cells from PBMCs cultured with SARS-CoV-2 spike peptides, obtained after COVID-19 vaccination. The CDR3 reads CASSNRAYNSPLHF. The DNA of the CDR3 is TGTGCCAGCAGCAACAGGGCTTATAATTCACCCCTCCACTTT.